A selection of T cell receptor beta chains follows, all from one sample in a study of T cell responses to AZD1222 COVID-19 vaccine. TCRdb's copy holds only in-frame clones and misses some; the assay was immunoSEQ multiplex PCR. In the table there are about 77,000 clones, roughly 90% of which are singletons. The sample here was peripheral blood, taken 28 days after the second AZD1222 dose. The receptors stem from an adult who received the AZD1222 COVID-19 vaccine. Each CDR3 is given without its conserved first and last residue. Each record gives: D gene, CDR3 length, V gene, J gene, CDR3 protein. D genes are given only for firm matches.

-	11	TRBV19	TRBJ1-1	ASERLQGNEAF
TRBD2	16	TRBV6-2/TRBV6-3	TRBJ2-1	ASSYYRSGLAVYNEQF
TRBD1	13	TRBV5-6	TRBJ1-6	ASSLGTGVHSPLH
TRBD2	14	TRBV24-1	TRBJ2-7	ATSGGQREGRVEQY
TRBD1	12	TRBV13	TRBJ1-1	ASSEAGGRTEAF
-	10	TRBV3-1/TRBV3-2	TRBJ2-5	ASSQSIETQY
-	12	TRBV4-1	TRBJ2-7	ASSQASGPYEQY
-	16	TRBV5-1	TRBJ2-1	ASSQLSTGALPNNEQF
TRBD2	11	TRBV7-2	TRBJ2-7	ASRPSGVYEQY
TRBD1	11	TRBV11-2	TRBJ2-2	ASSFSQGTELF
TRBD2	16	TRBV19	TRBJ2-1	ASSIVGALAGRGNEQF
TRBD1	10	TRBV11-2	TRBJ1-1	ASSPTGSEAF
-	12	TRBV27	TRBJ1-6	ASKGGLGVAPLH
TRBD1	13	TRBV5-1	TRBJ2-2	ASSLEGQGTGELF
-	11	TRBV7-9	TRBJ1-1	APSLGANTEAF
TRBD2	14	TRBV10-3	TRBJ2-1	AISVAGTSGGNEQF
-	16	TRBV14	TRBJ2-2	ASSQEGSRSRRAGELF
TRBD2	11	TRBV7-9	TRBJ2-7	ASSTSGYYEQY
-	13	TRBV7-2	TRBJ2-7	ASSPRQGGTYEQY
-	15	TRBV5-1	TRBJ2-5	ASSLTTPDLAGETQY
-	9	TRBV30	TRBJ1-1	AWSGLGEAF
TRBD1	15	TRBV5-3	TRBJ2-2	ARSLDRRQGNPGELF
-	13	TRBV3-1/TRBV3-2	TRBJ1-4	ASSHLGTGGEKLF
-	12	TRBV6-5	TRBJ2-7	ASRTSPPRDEQY
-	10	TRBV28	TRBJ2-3	ASRLSTDTQY
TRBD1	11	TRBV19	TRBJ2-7	ASSPQQGYEQY
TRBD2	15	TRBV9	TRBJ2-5	ASSVIGGRAGRETQY
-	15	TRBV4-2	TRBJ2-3	ASSQEGRSGGTDTQY
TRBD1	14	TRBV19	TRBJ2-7	ASSPRGGQGGYEQY
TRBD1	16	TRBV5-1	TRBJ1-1	ASSWRQGQPNQNTEAF
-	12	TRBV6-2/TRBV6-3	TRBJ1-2	ASSSEGASNGYT
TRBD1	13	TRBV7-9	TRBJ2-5	ASSLETGVGETQY
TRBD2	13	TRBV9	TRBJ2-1	ASSDLAGVNNEQF
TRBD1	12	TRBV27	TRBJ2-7	ASSHRDRADEQY
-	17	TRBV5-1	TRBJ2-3	ASSLVSSNRNYGTDTQY
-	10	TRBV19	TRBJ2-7	ASSREPYEQY
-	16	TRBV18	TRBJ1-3	ASSPLTTGTSSGNTIY
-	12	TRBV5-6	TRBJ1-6	ASSFARASSPLH
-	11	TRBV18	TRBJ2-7	ASSRGQAYEQY
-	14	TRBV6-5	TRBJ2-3	ASSYSYETSTDTQY
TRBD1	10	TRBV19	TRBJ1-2	ASGQGEGGYT
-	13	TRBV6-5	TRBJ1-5	ASTNLGDRNQPQH
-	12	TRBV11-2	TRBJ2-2	ASSRQPNTGELF
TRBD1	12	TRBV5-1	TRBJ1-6	ASSARQGDSPLH
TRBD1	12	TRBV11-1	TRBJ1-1	ASSLEGAGSEAF
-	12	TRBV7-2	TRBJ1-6	ASSLAYGGSPLH
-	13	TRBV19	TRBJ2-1	ASSRVSGAYNEQF
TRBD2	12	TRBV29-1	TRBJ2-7	SVDLQGPRGEQY
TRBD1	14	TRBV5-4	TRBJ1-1	ASSLVDRGAPTEAF
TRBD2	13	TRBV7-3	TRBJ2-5	ASSLRGGRGETQY
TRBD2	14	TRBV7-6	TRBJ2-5	ASSLTSGGRQETQY
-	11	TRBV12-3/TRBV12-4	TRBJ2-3	ASSLDSRDTQY
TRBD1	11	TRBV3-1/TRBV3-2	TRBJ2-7	ASQGQGLYEQY
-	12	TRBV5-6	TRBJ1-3	ASSLGEVGNTIY
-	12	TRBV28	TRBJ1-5	ASSSLGYNQPQH
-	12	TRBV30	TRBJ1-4	AWSDRVTNEKLF
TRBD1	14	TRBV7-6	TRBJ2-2	ASSGTGQVLAGELF